This entry lists 27 T cell receptor beta chains sequenced from one sample in a study of cytomegalovirus exposure and HLA in healthy donors. PCR used 60 Vbeta primers and 13 Jbeta primers. TCRdb's table, derived via immunoSEQ multiplex PCR, lists solely in-frame clones and lacks some. The sample carries over 150,000 clones, around 86% recorded once. The material sequenced was PBMCs. These receptors originate from a human donor in good health.

This rearrangement joins TRBV5-1 to TRBJ2-7; maybe TRBD2 (6 bases). This CDR3 has 13 residues. V dropped 0 bases and J dropped 6 bases, with 10 bases sitting between them. CDR1 is SGHRS, CDR2 YFSETQ, per germline. The CDR3 sequence: CASSLGGDGEQYF. Here the CDR3 DNA reads TGCGCCAGCAGCTTGGGCGGGGACGGCGAGCAGTACTTC.

The sample holds a few counts of this clone. The chain links TRBV7-9 to TRBJ1-4; the match to TRBD1 covers 7 bases. The length of the CDR3 is 15 residues. With 1 base clipped from V and 3 bases from J, the junction kept 2 bases outside the gene matches. The germline gives CDR1 SEHNR, CDR2 FQNEAQ (reference sequence). CDR3 protein: CASSLVQGANEKLFF. The CDR3 nucleotides read TGTGCCAGCAGCTTAGTTCAGGGGGCTAATGAAAAACTGTTTTTT.

With respect to this clone: A read error may produce the germline difference seen at one junction end. The chain uses TRBV7-9 and TRBJ2-7; 9 nucleotides align to TRBD1. From germline, CDR1 is SEHNR and CDR2 FQNEAQ (reference sequence). This CDR3 spans 12 amino acids. In nucleotides, the CDR3 is TGTGCCAACAGCAGGACAGGGGACGAGCAGTACTTC. This sequence encodes CANSRTGDEQYF.

The sample holds one count of this clone. The V call is TRBV7-9, the J call TRBJ2-1, with 13 bases fitting TRBD2. This CDR3 spans 16 amino acids. CDR1 is SEHNR, CDR2 FQNEAQ, per germline (reference sequence). V lost 3 bases to trimming and J lost 9 bases; unmatched junction nucleotides: 8. CDR3 in DNA: TGTGCCAGCAGCTTCCGAAGGACTAGCGGGGGAAGTGAGCAGTTCTTC. It translates to CASSFRRTSGGSEQFF.

The J gene is TRBJ1-6, the V gene TRBV4-3; D uncertain. The ends were cut back, 4 bases at V and 14 bases at J, with 18 bases in the middle. The germline CDR1 and CDR2 sequences are LGHNA and YSLEER. There are 14 residues in the CDR3. CDR3 sequence: CASSPRRAEGTLHF. Written as DNA, the CDR3 is TGCGCCAGCAGCCCACGGCGGGCTGAGGGCACCCTCCACTTT.

In its sample, this clone was seen a few times. The chain combines TRBV7-9 with TRBJ2-3; 7 bases align to TRBD2. Germline values: CDR1 SEHNR, CDR2 FQNEAQ (reference sequence). The CDR3 has 15 residues. V gave up 0 bases and J gave up 4 bases; unmatched junction bases: 4. CDR3 loop: CASSLAMLAADTQYF. CDR3 nucleotide sequence: TGTGCCAGCAGCTTAGCTATGCTAGCGGCAGATACGCAGTATTTT.

The rearrangement links TRBV6-1 to TRBJ2-1; unclear D gene. This CDR3 region has 18 residues. Germline V gives CDR1 MNHNS, CDR2 SASEGT. V was shortened by 1 base and J by 0 bases, with 16 bases between the two germline ends. CDR3 bases: TGTGCCAGCAGTGAAGTTCTCTGGGTGCGGAGCTCCTACAATGAGCAGTTCTTC. Amino acid sequence: CASSEVLWVRSSYNEQFF.

The V call is TRBV10-3, the J call TRBJ2-3; TRBD2 matches 11 bases. The CDR3 has 14 residues. In germline, CDR1 is ENHRY, CDR2 SYGVKD. Trimming at V came to 3 bases and at J to 6 bases, leaving 2 bases not matched to a gene. CDR3 DNA sequence: TGTGCCATCAGTGATAGCGGGGGGGCGGATACGCAGTATTTT. Protein: CAISDSGGADTQYF.

The rearrangement uses TRBV5-1 and TRBJ1-3; the match to TRBD1 covers 8 bases. The trim removed 0 bases at V and 8 bases at J, leaving 7 bases unmatched. The CDR3 has 15 amino acids. CDR1 and CDR2 (germline): SGHRS, YFSETQ. The CDR3 sequence: CASSLEGDRHHTIYF. The CDR3 DNA reads TGCGCCAGCAGCTTGGAAGGGGACAGGCATCACACCATATATTTT.

This clone was counted only a few times. The V call is TRBV11-2, the J call TRBJ2-3; TRBD1 matches 9 bases. CDR1 is SGHAT and CDR2 is FQNNGV in the germline V gene. V dropped 4 bases and J dropped 4; count of bases not matched to a gene: 6. This CDR3 region has 15 residues. CDR3 nucleotide sequence: TGTGCCAGCAGCTCACAGGGGGCCGGCGCAGATACGCAGTATTTT. This sequence encodes CASSSQGAGADTQYF.

The sample holds a few counts of this clone. The chain combines TRBV10-3 with TRBJ1-5, with D possibly matching TRBD1 (6 bases). The CDR3 has 16 amino acids. The germline V gene has CDR1 ENHRY and CDR2 SYGVKD. The V gene lost 0 bases and the J gene lost 2 bases, with 11 bases spanning the gap. The CDR3 DNA follows: TGTGCCATCAGTGAGTCCTCAGGGGCCCGCAATCAGCCCCAGCATTTT. As protein: CAISESSGARNQPQHF.

This clone has more than one count but fewer than ten. The V call is TRBV6-6, the J call TRBJ2-7, with 7 bases matching TRBD1. This CDR3 contains 11 residues. Germline V lookup: CDR1 MNHNY, CDR2 SVGAGI (reference sequence). The V and J ends lost 5 bases and 9 bases, in that order; junction bases with no gene match: 4. The DNA of the CDR3 is TGTGCCAGCAGTCACAGGACAGGGCAGTACTTC. This codes for CASSHRTGQYF.

V gene TRBV7-6 combines with J gene TRBJ1-6; weak D call: TRBD1 (6 bases). Germline values: CDR1 SGHVS, CDR2 FNYEAQ. This CDR3 is 14 amino acids long. The V and J ends lost 5 bases and 11 bases respectively, with 16 bases between them. CDR3 in amino acids: CASSRGQYGTPLHF. In DNA, the CDR3 is TGTGCCAGCAGCCGCGGACAGTACGGGACACCCCTCCACTTT. Complete variable domain (other parts from reference TRBV7-6 and TRBJ1-6): GAGVSQSPRYKVTKRGQDVALRCDPISGHVSLYWYRQALGQGPEFLTYFNYEAQQDKSGLPNDRFSAERPEGSISTLTIQRTEQRDSAMYRCASSRGQYGTPLHFGNGTRLTVT.

This clone has a single count. The V and J genes are TRBV9 and TRBJ1-4; tentative D call: TRBD1 (5 bases). V was shortened by 4 bases and J by 4 bases, with 20 bases between the two germline ends. The CDR3 spans 17 residues. Germline values: CDR1 SGDLS, CDR2 YYNGEE. CDR3 amino acids: CASSPTLGGRSNEKLFF. DNA of the CDR3: TGTGCCAGCAGCCCAACCCTGGGGGGACGGAGTAATGAAAAACTGTTTTTT.

In this sample, this clone turned up once. The chain joins TRBV25-1 to TRBJ2-1; D is possibly TRBD1 (7 bases). The CDR3 is 14 residues long. Germline CDR1 reads MGHDK; CDR2 reads SYGVNS. Trimming shortened V by 7 bases and J by 5 bases, and 15 bases separated the two germline ends. CDR3 sequence (DNA): TGTGCCAGCACCCCCCAGGGGGGCAACAATGAGCAGTTCTTC. Encoded protein: CASTPQGGNNEQFF. Full variable domain (remainder filled in from reference TRBV25-1 and TRBJ2-1): EADIYQTPRYLVIGTGKKITLECSQTMGHDKMYWYQQDPGMELHLIHYSYGVNSTEKGDLSSESTVSRIRTEHFPLTLESARPSHTSQYLCASTPQGGNNEQFFGPGTRLTVL.

This chain joins TRBV13 and TRBJ1-1; D is ambiguous. Germline CDR1 PRHDT, CDR2 FYEKMQ (reference sequence). CDR3 size: 15 residues. V was shortened by 6 bases and J by 3 bases, with 17 bases between the two germline ends. CDR3 loop: CASSLLGNGYTEAFF. CDR3 DNA: TGTGCCAGCAGTCTTCTCGGGAACGGTTACACTGAAGCTTTCTTT.

The chain employs TRBV12-5 and TRBJ1-6, with a possible D match to TRBD1 (5 bases). V lost 6 bases and J 4 bases, leaving 13 bases between the germline ends. CDR1 and CDR2 from the germline V gene are LGHNT and FRNRAP. This CDR3 has 15 amino acids. The CDR3 DNA reads as TGTGCTAGTGGAGAAGGCGGGGGGTATAATTCACCCCTCCACTTT. This sequence encodes CASGEGGGYNSPLHF.

The rearrangement joins TRBV4-3 to TRBJ1-1; D ambiguous. Trimming shortened V by 0 bases and J by 0 bases, and 17 bases separated the two germline ends. CDR1 is LGHNA and CDR2 is YSLEER in the germline V gene. The CDR3 runs 18 residues. The CDR3, as DNA: TGCGCCAGCAGCCAAGACCGCGGCGGTTTACTAATGAACACTGAAGCTTTCTTT. The encoded protein is CASSQDRGGLLMNTEAFF.

The V and J genes are TRBV30 and TRBJ2-5; 8 nucleotides agree with TRBD2. Germline trimming cut 5 bases from V and 2 bases from J; bases unmatched to any gene: 13. CDR1 GTSNPN and CDR2 SVGIG come from the germline V gene (reference sequence). CDR3 length equals 16 residues. The CDR3 loop is CAWPTSEGGEQETQYF. The CDR3 nucleotides are TGTGCCTGGCCGACTAGCGAGGGGGGAGAACAAGAGACCCAGTACTTC.

The chain couples TRBV5-1 to TRBJ2-2; 9 nucleotides line up with TRBD2. The CDR3 is 16 residues long. V shed 3 bases and J 8 bases; nucleotides not matched to a gene: 11. The germline V gene encodes CDR1 SGHRS and CDR2 YFSETQ. CDR3 coding DNA: TGCGCCAGCAGCTCGGACGGCGGGGGGGCATCTGGGGAGCTGTTTTTT. This gives the protein CASSSDGGGASGELFF.

The chain couples TRBV6-4 to TRBJ2-3, with 11 bases that match TRBD2. Germline V gene lookup returns CDR1 MRHNA and CDR2 SNTAGT. This CDR3 spans 15 amino acids. Germline trimming cut 0 bases from V and 4 bases from J; bases unmatched to any gene: 0. CDR3 DNA sequence: TGTGCCAGCAGTGACTCGGGACTAGCGGCAGATACGCAGTATTTT. It is translated as CASSDSGLAADTQYF.

V and J are TRBV6-1 and TRBJ1-6; tentative D call: TRBD1 (6 bases). The CDR3 runs to 15 residues. V was shortened by 5 bases and J by 9 bases, with 17 bases between the two germline ends. Per the germline V gene, CDR1 is MNHNS and CDR2 is SASEGT. The CDR3 loop is CASSTFSGAGSPLHF. In DNA form, the CDR3 reads TGTGCCAGCAGTACCTTTTCAGGGGCTGGTTCACCCCTCCACTTT.

This clone was observed a single time. This chain connects TRBV7-3 to TRBJ2-3; a weak D match, TRBD2 (6 bases). This CDR3 region has 15 residues. The V gene lost 0 bases and the J gene lost 2 bases, with 9 bases spanning the gap. CDR1 and CDR2 from the germline V gene are SGHTA and FQGTGA. The CDR3, as DNA: TGTGCCAGCAGCTTAACTGGACTAATCACAGATACGCAGTATTTT. Its protein is CASSLTGLITDTQYF.

The chain joins TRBV7-6 to TRBJ2-1; 16 nucleotides agree with TRBD2. The germline V gene has CDR1 SGHVS and CDR2 FNYEAQ. J lost 0 bases, V lost 4 bases, and 6 bases had no gene match. CDR3 length: 19 residues. CDR3 nucleotide sequence: TGTGCCAGCAGCTCGGGACTAGCGGGGGGGGCGCTCTCCTACAATGAGCAGTTCTTC. Amino acid sequence: CASSSGLAGGALSYNEQFF.

CDR3 DNA sequence: TGTGCCAGCAGTTACGGGGGCACCTCTGGAAACACCATATATTTT. It codes for CASSYGGTSGNTIYF. The rearrangement joins TRBV6-5 to TRBJ1-3; D is possibly TRBD1 (6 bases). CDR3 size: 15 residues. V gave up 2 bases and J gave up 0 bases, with 8 bases separating them. CDR1 is MNHEY and CDR2 is SVGAGI in the germline V gene.

The table lists this clone with a few counts. V is TRBV2 and J is TRBJ1-4; D gene unclear. The CDR3 has 15 residues. CDR1 and CDR2 (germline): SNHLY, FYNNEI. Trimming removed 2 bases at V and 3 bases at J, with 10 bases between. For the CDR3, the DNA is TGTGCCAGCAGTGAATACGACTTGCCTAATGAAAAACTGTTTTTT. Its protein is CASSEYDLPNEKLFF. Supplemented by reference TRBV2 and TRBJ1-4, the full variable domain reads EPEVTQTPSHQVTQMGQEVILRCVPISNHLYFYWYRQILGQKVEFLVSFYNNEISEKSEIFDDQFSVERPDGSNFTLKIRSTKLEDSAMYFCASSEYDLPNEKLFFGSGTQLSVL.

This chain joins TRBV29-1 and TRBJ1-1; D possibly corresponds to TRBD1 (5 bases). This CDR3 is built from 12 residues. Trimming took off 6 bases at V and 0 bases at J, with 8 bases between the two ends. Germline V gene lookup returns CDR1 SQVTM and CDR2 ANQGSEA. CDR3 residues: CSVGGVNTEAFF. CDR3 nucleotide sequence: TGCAGCGTGGGAGGGGTGAACACTGAAGCTTTCTTT.